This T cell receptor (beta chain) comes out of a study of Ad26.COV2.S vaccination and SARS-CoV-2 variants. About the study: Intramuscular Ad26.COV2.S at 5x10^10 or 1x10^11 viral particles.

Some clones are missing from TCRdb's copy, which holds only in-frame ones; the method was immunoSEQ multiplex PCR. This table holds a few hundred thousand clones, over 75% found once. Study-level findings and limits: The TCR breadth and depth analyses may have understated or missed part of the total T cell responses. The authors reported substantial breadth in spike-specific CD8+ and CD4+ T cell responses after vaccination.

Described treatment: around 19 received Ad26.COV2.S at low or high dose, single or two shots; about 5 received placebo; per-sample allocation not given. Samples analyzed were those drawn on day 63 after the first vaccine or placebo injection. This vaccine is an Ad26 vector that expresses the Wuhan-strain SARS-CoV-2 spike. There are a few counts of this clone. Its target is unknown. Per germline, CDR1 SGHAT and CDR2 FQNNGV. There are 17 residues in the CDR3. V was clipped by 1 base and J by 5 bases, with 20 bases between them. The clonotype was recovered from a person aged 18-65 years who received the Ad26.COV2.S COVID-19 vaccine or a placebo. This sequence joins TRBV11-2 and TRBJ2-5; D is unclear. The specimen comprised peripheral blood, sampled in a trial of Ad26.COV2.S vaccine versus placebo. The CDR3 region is CASSLAPGWQAVETQYF. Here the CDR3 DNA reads TGTGCCAGCAGCTTAGCCCCTGGGTGGCAGGCTGTGGAGACCCAGTACTTC.